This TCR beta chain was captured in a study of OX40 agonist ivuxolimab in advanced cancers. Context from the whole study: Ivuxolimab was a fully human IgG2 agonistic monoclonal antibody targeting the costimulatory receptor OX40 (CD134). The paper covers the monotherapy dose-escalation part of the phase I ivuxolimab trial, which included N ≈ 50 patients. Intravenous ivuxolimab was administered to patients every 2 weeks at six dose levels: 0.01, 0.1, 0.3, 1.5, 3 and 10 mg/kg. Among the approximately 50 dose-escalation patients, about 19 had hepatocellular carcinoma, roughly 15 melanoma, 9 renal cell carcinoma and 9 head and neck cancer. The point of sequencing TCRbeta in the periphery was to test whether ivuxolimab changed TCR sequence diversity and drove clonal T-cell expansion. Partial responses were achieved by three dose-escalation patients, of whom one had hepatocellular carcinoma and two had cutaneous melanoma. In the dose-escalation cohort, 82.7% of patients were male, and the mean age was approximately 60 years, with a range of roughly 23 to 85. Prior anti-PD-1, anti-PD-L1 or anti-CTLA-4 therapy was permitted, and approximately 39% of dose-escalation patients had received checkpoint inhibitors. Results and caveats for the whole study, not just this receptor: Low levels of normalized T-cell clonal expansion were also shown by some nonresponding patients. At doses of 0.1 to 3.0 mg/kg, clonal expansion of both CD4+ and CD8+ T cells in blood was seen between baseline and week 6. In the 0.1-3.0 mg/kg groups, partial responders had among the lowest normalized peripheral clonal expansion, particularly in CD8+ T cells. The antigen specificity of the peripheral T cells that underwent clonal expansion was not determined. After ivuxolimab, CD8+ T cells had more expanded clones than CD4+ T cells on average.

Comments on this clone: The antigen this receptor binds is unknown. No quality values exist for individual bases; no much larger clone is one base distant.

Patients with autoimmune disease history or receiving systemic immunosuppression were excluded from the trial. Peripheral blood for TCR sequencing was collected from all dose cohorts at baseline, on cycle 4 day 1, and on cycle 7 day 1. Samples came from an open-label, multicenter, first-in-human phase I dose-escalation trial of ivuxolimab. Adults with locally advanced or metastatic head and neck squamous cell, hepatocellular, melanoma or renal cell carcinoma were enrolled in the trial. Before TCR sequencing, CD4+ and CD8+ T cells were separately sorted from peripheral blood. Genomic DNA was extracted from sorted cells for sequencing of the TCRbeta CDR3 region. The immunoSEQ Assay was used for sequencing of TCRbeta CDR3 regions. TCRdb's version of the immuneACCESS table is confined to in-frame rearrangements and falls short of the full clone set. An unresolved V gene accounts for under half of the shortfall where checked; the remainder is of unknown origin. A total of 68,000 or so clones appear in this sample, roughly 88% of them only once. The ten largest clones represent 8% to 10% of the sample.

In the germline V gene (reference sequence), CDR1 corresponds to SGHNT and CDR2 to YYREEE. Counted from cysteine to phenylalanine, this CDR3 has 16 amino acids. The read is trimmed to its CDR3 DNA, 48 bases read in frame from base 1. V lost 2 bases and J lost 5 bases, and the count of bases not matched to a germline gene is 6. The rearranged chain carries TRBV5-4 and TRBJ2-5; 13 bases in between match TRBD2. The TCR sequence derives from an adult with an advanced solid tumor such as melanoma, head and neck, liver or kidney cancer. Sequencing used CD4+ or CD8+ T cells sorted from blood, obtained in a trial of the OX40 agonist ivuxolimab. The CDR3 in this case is CASSLPTSGGAETQYF. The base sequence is TGTGCCAGCAGCTTACCTACTAGCGGGGGGGCTGAGACCCAGTACTTC.